This T cell receptor (beta chain) was sequenced in a study of PD-1 blockade in classical Hodgkin lymphoma. General study findings and limits: What drove the repertoire differences, possibly disease activity or prior therapy, has not been defined. A significant rise in TCR diversity by C4D1 was seen for CD4+ but not CD8+ cells. Whoever responded completely had baseline diversity much like that seen in newly diagnosed patients. Baseline TCR diversity was reportedly lower in newly diagnosed patients than in healthy donors. It was reported as lower still in relapsed/refractory patients.

Clones were sequenced by immunoSEQ multiplex PCR, and TCRdb holds only the in-frame ones, with some missing. The table includes around 20,000 clones, roughly 90% detected once. This clone has a single count. What it recognizes is unknown. Exposure to brentuximab vedotin varied, and each patient had relapsed following autologous stem cell transplantation. Germline V gene sequence: CDR1 KGHSH, CDR2 LQKENI. The CDR3 spans 13 residues. The V end lost 3 bases, the J end lost 7 bases, and 13 bases lay between the germline ends. The rearrangement uses TRBV18 and TRBJ2-7, with D possibly matching TRBD2 (5 bases). The sequence came from a human donor with classical Hodgkin lymphoma. Specimen: peripheral blood mononuclear cells (PBMCs), collected before the second cycle of nivolumab. CDR3 nucleotides: TGTGCCAGCTCACCCTACACCGAGGGTGAGCAGTACTTC. This codes for CASSPYTEGEQYF.